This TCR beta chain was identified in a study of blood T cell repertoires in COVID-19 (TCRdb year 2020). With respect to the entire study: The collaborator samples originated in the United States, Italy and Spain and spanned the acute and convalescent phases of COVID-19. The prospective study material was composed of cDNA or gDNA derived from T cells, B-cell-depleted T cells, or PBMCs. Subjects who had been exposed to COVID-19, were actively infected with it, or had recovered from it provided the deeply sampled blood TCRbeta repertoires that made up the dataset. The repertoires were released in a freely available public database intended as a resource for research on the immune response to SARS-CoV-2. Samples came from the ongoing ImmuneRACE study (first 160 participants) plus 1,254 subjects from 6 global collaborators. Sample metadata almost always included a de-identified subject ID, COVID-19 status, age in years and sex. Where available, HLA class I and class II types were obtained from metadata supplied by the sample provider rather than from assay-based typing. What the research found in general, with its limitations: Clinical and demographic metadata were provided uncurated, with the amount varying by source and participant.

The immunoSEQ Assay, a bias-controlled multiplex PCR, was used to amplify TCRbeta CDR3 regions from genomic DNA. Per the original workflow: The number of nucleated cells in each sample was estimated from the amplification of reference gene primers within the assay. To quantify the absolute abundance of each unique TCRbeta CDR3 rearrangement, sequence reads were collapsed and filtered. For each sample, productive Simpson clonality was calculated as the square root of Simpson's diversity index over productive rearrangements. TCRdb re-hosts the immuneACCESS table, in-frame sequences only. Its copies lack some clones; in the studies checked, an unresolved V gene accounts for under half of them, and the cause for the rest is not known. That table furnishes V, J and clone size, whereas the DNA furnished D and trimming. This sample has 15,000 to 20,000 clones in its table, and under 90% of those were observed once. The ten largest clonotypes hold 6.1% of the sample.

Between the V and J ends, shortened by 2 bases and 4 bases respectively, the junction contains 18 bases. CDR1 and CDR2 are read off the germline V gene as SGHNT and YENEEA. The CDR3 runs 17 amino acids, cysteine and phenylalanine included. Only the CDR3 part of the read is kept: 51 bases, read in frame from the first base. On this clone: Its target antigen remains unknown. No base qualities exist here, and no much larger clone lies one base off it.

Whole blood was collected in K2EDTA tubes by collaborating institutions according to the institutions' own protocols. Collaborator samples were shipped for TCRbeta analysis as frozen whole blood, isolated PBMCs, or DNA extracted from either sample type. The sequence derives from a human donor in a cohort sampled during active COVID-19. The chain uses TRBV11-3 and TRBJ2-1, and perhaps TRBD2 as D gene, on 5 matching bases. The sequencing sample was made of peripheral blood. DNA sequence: TGTGCCAGCAGCTTAAGGTGCGGGCCGATGCGGTACAATGAGCAGTTCTTC. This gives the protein CASSLRCGPMRYNEQFF.